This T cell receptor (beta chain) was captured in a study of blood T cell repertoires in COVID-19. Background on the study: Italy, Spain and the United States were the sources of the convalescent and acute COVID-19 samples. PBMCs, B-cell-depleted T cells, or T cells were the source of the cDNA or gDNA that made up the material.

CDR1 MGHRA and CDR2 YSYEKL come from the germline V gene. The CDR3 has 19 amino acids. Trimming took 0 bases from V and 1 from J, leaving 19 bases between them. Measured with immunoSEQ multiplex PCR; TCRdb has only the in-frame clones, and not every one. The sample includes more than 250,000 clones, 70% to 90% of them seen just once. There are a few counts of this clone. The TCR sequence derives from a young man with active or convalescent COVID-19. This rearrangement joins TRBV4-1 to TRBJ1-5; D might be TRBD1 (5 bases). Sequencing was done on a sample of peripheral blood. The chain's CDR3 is CASSQEGGLRGKSNQPQHF. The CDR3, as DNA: TGCGCCAGCAGCCAAGAAGGTGGGCTTCGGGGGAAGAGCAATCAGCCCCAGCATTTT.